This paragraph covers one T cell receptor (beta chain) sequence. What it binds is not known. Trimming took off 3 bases at V and 2 bases at J, with 15 bases between the two ends. Germline V gene data show CDR1 as MDHEN and CDR2 as SYDVKM. There are 16 residues in the CDR3. It was CD45RO-negative cells, positively selected for CCR7, that made up naive CD8 cells, with terminally differentiated effector memory CD45RA+ cells excluded. Everyone who donated was a Caucasian adult who lived in Nashville, Tennessee. Repertoires were generated with immunoSEQ multiplex PCR, while TCRdb's copy carries only in-frame clones and drops some. The data hold roughly 890,000 clones, with about 92% observed a single time. The data were obtained in a study of shared clonotypes between healthy human individuals. General study findings and limits: Few donors limited the genetic and exposure-history diversity represented.

This rearrangement joins TRBV28 to TRBJ2-3, with a weak D call TRBD2 (5 bases). Sequencing was carried out using naive CD8+ T cells sorted from blood. This receptor was obtained from a man aged 25-45 years in good health. CDR3: CASSLGRASITDTQYF. For the CDR3, the DNA is TGTGCCAGCAGTTTGGGTCGGGCTAGCATCACAGATACGCAGTATTTT.